The TCR beta chain described here comes from a study of cytomegalovirus exposure and HLA in healthy donors. It was with 60 Vbeta and 13 Jbeta primers that the PCR ran. Repertoires were generated with immunoSEQ multiplex PCR, while TCRdb's copy carries only in-frame clones and drops some. The sample contains approximately 160,000 clones, 65% to 80% of which appear only once. Study observations and caveats: More clonal expansion characterized HLA-associated TCR beta chains than equally common others in a later analysis.

CDR3 length: 13 amino acids. CDR1 is MDHEN and CDR2 is SYDVKM in the germline V gene. After removal of 5 bases from V and 5 bases from J, the junction contained 5 bases not matched to a gene. As for this clone: Its target is unknown.

The receptor was isolated from a woman in her thirties or forties in good health and CMV-seropositive. What was sequenced was PBMCs. The chain is built from TRBV28 and TRBJ1-2; 7 nucleotides match TRBD1. Written as DNA, the CDR3 is TGTGCCAGCAGTACGGGACAGCAGTATGGCTACACCTTC. Translation: CASSTGQQYGYTF.